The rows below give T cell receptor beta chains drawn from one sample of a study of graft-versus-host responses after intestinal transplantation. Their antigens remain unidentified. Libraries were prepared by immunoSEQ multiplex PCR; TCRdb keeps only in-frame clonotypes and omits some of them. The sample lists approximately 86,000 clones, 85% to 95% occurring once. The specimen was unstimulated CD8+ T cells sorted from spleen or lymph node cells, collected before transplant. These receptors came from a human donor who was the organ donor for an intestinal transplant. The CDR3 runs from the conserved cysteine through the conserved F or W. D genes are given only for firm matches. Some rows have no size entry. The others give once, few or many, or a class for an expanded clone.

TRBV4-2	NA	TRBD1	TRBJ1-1	TGTGCCAGCAGCCACGGACCTGGACAGGGGGATATCGCGGGCGCACTAATCACTGAAGCTTTCTTT	CASSHGPGQGDIAGALITEAFF
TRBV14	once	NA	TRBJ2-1	TGTGCCAGCAGCCAAGATAGCGTCGTAGTCAATGAGCAGTTCTTC	CASSQDSVVVNEQFF
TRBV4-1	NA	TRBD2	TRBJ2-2	TGCGCCAGCAGCCAAGGAGCGGGGGCCGGGGAGCTGTTTTTT	CASSQGAGAGELFF
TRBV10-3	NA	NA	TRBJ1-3	TGTGCCATCAGTGAAAGAAGGGGGTTCTCTGGAAACACCATATATTTT	CAISERRGFSGNTIYF
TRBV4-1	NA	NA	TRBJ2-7	TGCGCCAGCAGCCAAGATAGGCTAGCGAGCGAGCAGTACTTC	CASSQDRLASEQYF
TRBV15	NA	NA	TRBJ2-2	TGTGCCACCAGCTCCAGATGGACCGGGGAGCTGTTTTTT	CATSSRWTGELFF
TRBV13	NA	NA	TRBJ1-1	TGTGCCAGCAGCTTAACACCTGAAGCTTTCTTT	CASSLTPEAFF
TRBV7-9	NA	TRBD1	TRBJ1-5	TGTGCCAGCAGCTTAAGTCTGGGACAGTCTCAGCCCCAGCATTTT	CASSLSLGQSQPQHF
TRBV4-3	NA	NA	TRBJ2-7	TGCGCCAGCAGCCAAGACAGGGCCTACGAGCAGTACTTC	CASSQDRAYEQYF
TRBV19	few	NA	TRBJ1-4	TGTGCCAGTGCGGGTGGGAGGAGGACTAATGAAAAACTGTTTTTT	CASAGGRRTNEKLFF
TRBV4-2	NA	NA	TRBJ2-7	TGTGCCAGCAGCGAAGGTGGCGGGGGCCCCTACGAGCAGTACTTC	CASSEGGGGPYEQYF
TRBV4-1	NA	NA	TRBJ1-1	TGCGCCAGCAGCCAAGATCCCAGGCAGAGTAACACTGAAGCTTTCTTT	CASSQDPRQSNTEAFF
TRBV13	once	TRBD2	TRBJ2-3	TGTGCCAGCAGCTTAGGCCTAACCGGGGGGGCCAGGGATACGCAGTATTTT	CASSLGLTGGARDTQYF
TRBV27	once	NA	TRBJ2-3	TGTGCCAGCAGTTTAGCACTAGCCCCAGATACGCAGTATTTT	CASSLALAPDTQYF
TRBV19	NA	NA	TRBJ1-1	TGTGCCAGTAGAGCAGGGTTTGGAGTGGACACTGAAGCTTTCTTT	CASRAGFGVDTEAFF
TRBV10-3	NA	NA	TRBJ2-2	TGTGCCATCAGTGACCCAACTAGCACCGGGGAGCTGTTTTTT	CAISDPTSTGELFF
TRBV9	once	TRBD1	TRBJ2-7	TGTGCCAGCCTAGACAGGGGTGCCTACGAGCAGTACTTC	CASLDRGAYEQYF